The source of this T cell receptor beta chain is a study of human T cells and chemical hapten exposure. Study details: Minor volume differences among pooled libraries chiefly drove per-sample TCR yield variation. Study results and caveats: With regard to DPC sensitization, TCRs above 1 in 1000 frequency did not change.

Time point: healthy volunteer bleed at 2 weeks. The total RNA was obtained from whole blood that was not fractionated. Library preparation tagged each individual cDNA molecule with a unique molecular identifier. Authors' data handling: Per sample, the median was 95,638 TCRs, with values from about 24,000 to 680,000. Via MiXCR, TCRdb re-called the RACE reads, giving one row per CDR3 protein. TCRdb's processing, not the authors' own work, is the source of the V and J calls. The data contain tens of thousands of distinct CDR3 sequences, 7.4% of them singletons. The table lists this clonotype with many counts. Its antigen remains unidentified. Germline values: CDR1 SGHRS, CDR2 YFSETQ. Trimming removed 0 bases at V and 7 bases at J, with 11 bases between. The CDR3 has 13 residues.

The chain links TRBV5-1 to TRBJ2-7; D gene ambiguous. The sample taken for sequencing was whole blood. This TCR derives from a human donor in good health. Some clones in this sample may be carry-over from other donors' samples. The CDR3 region is CASSLAVGLEQYF. The CDR3 nucleotides read TGCGCCAGCAGCTTGGCAGTCGGGTTAGAGCAGTACTTC.